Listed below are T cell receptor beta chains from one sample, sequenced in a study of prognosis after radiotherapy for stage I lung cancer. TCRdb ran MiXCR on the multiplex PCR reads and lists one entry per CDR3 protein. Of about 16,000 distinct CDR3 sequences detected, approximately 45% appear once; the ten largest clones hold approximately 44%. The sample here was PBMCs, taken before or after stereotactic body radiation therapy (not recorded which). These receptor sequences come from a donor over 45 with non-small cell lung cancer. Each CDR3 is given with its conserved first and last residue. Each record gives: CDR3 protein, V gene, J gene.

CDR3 protein: CAISYIGSVGSPLHF; V gene: TRBV6-2/TRBV6-3; J gene: TRBJ1-6
CDR3 protein: CASSLSLAGGYEQYF; V gene: TRBV7-2; J gene: TRBJ2-7
CDR3 protein: CASSTGQGNYGYTF; V gene: TRBV11-2; J gene: TRBJ1-2
CDR3 protein: CATIRGPSYGYTF; V gene: TRBV24-1; J gene: TRBJ1-2
CDR3 protein: CARSERRNYGYTF; V gene: TRBV6-8; J gene: TRBJ1-2
CDR3 protein: CASSPNSGNTIYF; V gene: TRBV19; J gene: TRBJ1-3
CDR3 protein: CSARANRGWNTEAFF; V gene: TRBV20-1; J gene: TRBJ1-1
CDR3 protein: CAWSHLPNYGYTF; V gene: TRBV30; J gene: TRBJ1-2
CDR3 protein: CASSHASGSMSQFF; V gene: TRBV6-1; J gene: TRBJ2-1
CDR3 protein: CASSLHGPTLGGEQYF; V gene: TRBV7-3; J gene: TRBJ2-7
CDR3 protein: CSAVAGGYYEQYF; V gene: TRBV20-1; J gene: TRBJ2-7
CDR3 protein: CASSLSYGYTF; V gene: TRBV28; J gene: TRBJ1-2
CDR3 protein: CASSSVTSGYQETQYF; V gene: TRBV5-1; J gene: TRBJ2-5
CDR3 protein: CASSLWGDQETQYF; V gene: TRBV14; J gene: TRBJ2-5
CDR3 protein: CASSADRGSGYGYTF; V gene: TRBV19; J gene: TRBJ1-2
CDR3 protein: CASSQVRLAGGESSTDTQYF; V gene: TRBV4-1; J gene: TRBJ2-3
CDR3 protein: CASSLTPLETQYF; V gene: TRBV7-7; J gene: TRBJ2-5
CDR3 protein: CAISGTGNTAELFF; V gene: TRBV10-3; J gene: TRBJ2-2
CDR3 protein: CASSQLAEGGHGYTF; V gene: TRBV6-1; J gene: TRBJ1-2
CDR3 protein: CASRENTGGISEAFF; V gene: TRBV6-1; J gene: TRBJ1-1
CDR3 protein: CASLWDREPITF; V gene: TRBV6-1; J gene: TRBJ1-2
CDR3 protein: CSASPAFSTDTQYF; V gene: TRBV20-1; J gene: TRBJ2-3
CDR3 protein: CASSSQRGNQPQHF; V gene: TRBV12-3/TRBV12-4; J gene: TRBJ1-5
CDR3 protein: CASRRDERKAFF; V gene: TRBV2; J gene: TRBJ1-1
CDR3 protein: CASSPGTSGQVPMETQYF; V gene: TRBV6-1; J gene: TRBJ2-5
CDR3 protein: CASSLGDLGNSPLHF; V gene: TRBV5-1; J gene: TRBJ1-6
CDR3 protein: CASSLEGETQYF; V gene: TRBV11-3; J gene: TRBJ2-5
CDR3 protein: CASTPSPLRGVGGRAKNIQYF; V gene: TRBV3-1; J gene: TRBJ2-4
CDR3 protein: CASRAGTHNSPLHF; V gene: TRBV11-2; J gene: TRBJ1-6
CDR3 protein: CASSPPPGSSYEQYF; V gene: TRBV18; J gene: TRBJ2-7
CDR3 protein: CASGWVGCTQYF; V gene: TRBV6-2/TRBV6-3; J gene: TRBJ2-3
CDR3 protein: CASSLGDRGSPTYNEQFF; V gene: TRBV5-1; J gene: TRBJ2-1
CDR3 protein: CASSEANTAKKIQYF; V gene: TRBV28; J gene: TRBJ2-4
CDR3 protein: CASSLTGTFEKLFF; V gene: TRBV28; J gene: TRBJ1-4